Listed below are T cell receptor beta chains from one sample, sequenced in a study of identical twins. TCRdb called the 5' RACE reads again in MiXCR, with one record for every CDR3 protein. The sample shows 550,000 to 700,000 distinct CDR3 sequences, 21% of them seen only once. The sample also formed part of further work on T cells expressing NK-cell markers.

The sequencing input was PBMCs. The receptors stem from a woman aged 18-29 years in good health. The CDR3 runs from the conserved cysteine through the conserved F or W. Fields, in order: D gene, clone size, V gene, J gene, CDR3 DNA, CDR3 protein. D genes are given only for firm matches. Some rows have no size entry. The others give once, few or many, or a class for an expanded clone.

D gene: -; clone size: few; V gene: TRBV6-1; J gene: TRBJ1-6; CDR3 DNA: TGTGCCAGCAGCCTACAGGGAAAGGGGACTAATTCACCCCTCCACTTT; CDR3 protein: CASSLQGKGTNSPLHF
D gene: -; clone size: few; V gene: TRBV25-1; J gene: TRBJ1-1; CDR3 DNA: TGTGCCAGCAGTGAGGGTCCGCGCGGCACTGAAGCTTTCTTT; CDR3 protein: CASSEGPRGTEAFF
D gene: -; clone size: -; V gene: TRBV29-1; J gene: TRBJ1-4; CDR3 DNA: TGCAGCGTTGAAGATCCTAATATGAGGCTTAATGAAAAACTGTTTTTT; CDR3 protein: CSVEDPNMRLNEKLFF
D gene: -; clone size: few; V gene: TRBV20-1; J gene: TRBJ1-1; CDR3 DNA: TGCAGTGCTAGTTACAGGGCAGCTTTCTTT; CDR3 protein: CSASYRAAFF
D gene: TRBD2; clone size: -; V gene: TRBV20-1; J gene: TRBJ2-7; CDR3 DNA: TGCAGTGCTAGAGAGACCGGGACTACTGAAAGCTACGAGCAGTACTTC; CDR3 protein: CSARETGTTESYEQYF
D gene: -; clone size: -; V gene: TRBV11-2; J gene: TRBJ2-3; CDR3 DNA: TGTGCCAGCAGCTTCAGCCAGGGAAGCGCAGATACGCAGTATTTT; CDR3 protein: CASSFSQGSADTQYF
D gene: TRBD1; clone size: few; V gene: TRBV4-3; J gene: TRBJ1-2; CDR3 DNA: TGCGCCAGCAGCCGTAGCAGGGACAGTTATGGCTACACCTTC; CDR3 protein: CASSRSRDSYGYTF
D gene: -; clone size: -; V gene: TRBV20-1; J gene: TRBJ2-1; CDR3 DNA: TGCAGTGCTAGTTGGTCCCTTTCCTACAATGAGCAGTTCTTC; CDR3 protein: CSASWSLSYNEQFF
D gene: -; clone size: few; V gene: TRBV12-3/TRBV12-4; J gene: TRBJ2-3; CDR3 DNA: TGTGCCAGCGGGGGGGAAATACAGGGAGCAGATACGCAGTATTTT; CDR3 protein: CASGGEIQGADTQYF
D gene: -; clone size: many; V gene: TRBV12-3/TRBV12-4; J gene: TRBJ2-1; CDR3 DNA: TGTGCCAGCAAACCCACCGGAGGGCCTACTGAGCAGTTCTTC; CDR3 protein: CASKPTGGPTEQFF
D gene: -; clone size: -; V gene: TRBV5-6; J gene: TRBJ2-1; CDR3 DNA: TGTGCCAGCAGCTTGGATGCTGGCGGTGAGCAGTTCTTC; CDR3 protein: CASSLDAGGEQFF
D gene: -; clone size: -; V gene: TRBV7-8; J gene: TRBJ2-4; CDR3 DNA: TGTGCCAGCAGTTTGGCAACTGGACCGATACCCCCGGGCAAAAACATTCAGTACTTC; CDR3 protein: CASSLATGPIPPGKNIQYF
D gene: -; clone size: few; V gene: TRBV20-1; J gene: TRBJ1-6; CDR3 DNA: TGCAGTGCTAGGACTGGGTATAATTCACCCCTCCACTTT; CDR3 protein: CSARTGYNSPLHF
D gene: -; clone size: -; V gene: TRBV5-1; J gene: TRBJ2-3; CDR3 DNA: TGCGCCAGCAGCTCCTCGCCCGCTTCGTCGGATACGCAGTATTTT; CDR3 protein: CASSSSPASSDTQYF
D gene: TRBD1; clone size: few; V gene: TRBV10-3; J gene: TRBJ1-2; CDR3 DNA: TGTGCCAACCGACAGGGCTCAACGGGTGGCTACACCTTC; CDR3 protein: CANRQGSTGGYTF
D gene: -; clone size: -; V gene: TRBV4-2; J gene: TRBJ1-1; CDR3 DNA: TGTGCCAGCAGCCGGGCGGAGGGGAACACTGAAGCTTTCTTT; CDR3 protein: CASSRAEGNTEAFF
D gene: TRBD2; clone size: few; V gene: TRBV12-3/TRBV12-4; J gene: TRBJ2-7; CDR3 DNA: TGTGCCAGCACCTCCGGACTAGCGGGGAGCTACGAGCAGTACTTC; CDR3 protein: CASTSGLAGSYEQYF
D gene: TRBD1; clone size: many; V gene: TRBV2; J gene: TRBJ1-1; CDR3 DNA: TGTGCCAGCGGAGGGACAGGGGGCACTGAAGCTTTCTTT; CDR3 protein: CASGGTGGTEAFF
D gene: -; clone size: -; V gene: TRBV7-2; J gene: TRBJ1-1; CDR3 DNA: TGTGCCAGCAGCTTAGTATATGACACTGAAGCTTTCTTT; CDR3 protein: CASSLVYDTEAFF
D gene: TRBD1; clone size: -; V gene: TRBV12-3/TRBV12-4; J gene: TRBJ2-2; CDR3 DNA: TGTGCCAGCAGACCCCGACAGGGGAACACCGGGGAGCTGTTTTTT; CDR3 protein: CASRPRQGNTGELFF
D gene: -; clone size: -; V gene: TRBV4-3; J gene: TRBJ2-5; CDR3 DNA: TGCGCCAGCAGCCGAAAAACGAGCGGCCAAGAGACCCAGTACTTC; CDR3 protein: CASSRKTSGQETQYF
D gene: TRBD2; clone size: few; V gene: TRBV4-3; J gene: TRBJ2-2; CDR3 DNA: TGCGCCAGCAGCCAAGGCAGCGGGGGGCGCGGGGAGCTGTTTTTT; CDR3 protein: CASSQGSGGRGELFF
D gene: -; clone size: many; V gene: TRBV6-1; J gene: TRBJ2-3; CDR3 DNA: TGTGCCAGCAGTGAAGCGCCGGGCCCAGGGACGGATACGCAGTATTTT; CDR3 protein: CASSEAPGPGTDTQYF
D gene: TRBD2; clone size: -; V gene: TRBV11-1; J gene: TRBJ2-2; CDR3 DNA: TGTGCCAGCAGTTCCGATTCAACTAGCGGGGGGACGAACACCGGGGAGCTGTTTTTT; CDR3 protein: CASSSDSTSGGTNTGELFF
D gene: -; clone size: -; V gene: TRBV6-5; J gene: TRBJ2-5; CDR3 DNA: TGTGCCAGCAGTTACTCACTCTGGGAGACCCAGTACTTC; CDR3 protein: CASSYSLWETQYF
D gene: TRBD2; clone size: once; V gene: TRBV20-1; J gene: TRBJ2-1; CDR3 DNA: TGCAGTGCTAGACGGACCGCGACCGGACTAGCGGCGAATGAGCAGTTCTTC; CDR3 protein: CSARRTATGLAANEQFF
D gene: -; clone size: few; V gene: TRBV7-9; J gene: TRBJ1-4; CDR3 DNA: TGTGCCAGCAGCCTTATACAACAGGGTTATGAAAAACTGTTTTTT; CDR3 protein: CASSLIQQGYEKLFF
D gene: -; clone size: -; V gene: TRBV5-6; J gene: TRBJ2-3; CDR3 DNA: TGTGCCAGCAGCTGGGGCGGGTTATATACGCAGTATTTT; CDR3 protein: CASSWGGLYTQYF
D gene: -; clone size: -; V gene: TRBV20-1; J gene: TRBJ2-1; CDR3 DNA: TGCAGTGCTAGAGATCGGGGCCGCTCCTACAATGAGCAGTTCTTC; CDR3 protein: CSARDRGRSYNEQFF
D gene: -; clone size: -; V gene: TRBV5-1; J gene: TRBJ2-7; CDR3 DNA: TGCGCCAGCAGCTTGGAAGTGGAAGGGGAGCAGTACTTC; CDR3 protein: CASSLEVEGEQYF
D gene: TRBD2; clone size: -; V gene: TRBV5-1; J gene: TRBJ2-2; CDR3 DNA: TGCGCCAGCAGCTCAACTAGCGGGAGGGCCGGGGAGCTGTTTTTT; CDR3 protein: CASSSTSGRAGELFF
D gene: -; clone size: -; V gene: TRBV5-6; J gene: TRBJ2-1; CDR3 DNA: TGTGCCAGCAGCTTGGGCCACAGCGATGAGCAGTTCTTC; CDR3 protein: CASSLGHSDEQFF
D gene: TRBD1; clone size: few; V gene: TRBV5-5; J gene: TRBJ1-1; CDR3 DNA: TGTGCCAGCAGACGACAGGGGATAGTGAACACTGAAGCTTTCTTT; CDR3 protein: CASRRQGIVNTEAFF
D gene: -; clone size: many; V gene: TRBV7-2; J gene: TRBJ1-5; CDR3 DNA: TGTGCCAGCAGCTTAGAGAGCAATCAGCCCCAGCATTTT; CDR3 protein: CASSLESNQPQHF
D gene: TRBD1; clone size: -; V gene: TRBV3-1; J gene: TRBJ1-1; CDR3 DNA: TGTGCCAGCAGCCAAGATGGGGACAGGGGCCGTGGCGCCACTGAAGCTTTCTTT; CDR3 protein: CASSQDGDRGRGATEAFF
D gene: TRBD2; clone size: -; V gene: TRBV6-1; J gene: TRBJ2-5; CDR3 DNA: TGTGCCAGCAGCCGACTAGCGGGGGGGCCGTTGGAGACCCAGTACTTC; CDR3 protein: CASSRLAGGPLETQYF
D gene: -; clone size: few; V gene: TRBV6-1; J gene: TRBJ2-3; CDR3 DNA: TGTGCCAGCAAAGCGGCCAGCACAGATACGCAGTATTTT; CDR3 protein: CASKAASTDTQYF
D gene: TRBD1; clone size: few; V gene: TRBV20-1; J gene: TRBJ2-7; CDR3 DNA: TGCAGTGCTAGATCCGGACAGGGGCCCCTCGAGCAGTACTTC; CDR3 protein: CSARSGQGPLEQYF
D gene: -; clone size: few; V gene: TRBV20-1; J gene: TRBJ1-1; CDR3 DNA: TGCAGTGCTAGAGAGGGGGGAGAAGCTTTCTTT; CDR3 protein: CSAREGGEAFF
D gene: -; clone size: many; V gene: TRBV10-2; J gene: TRBJ1-2; CDR3 DNA: TGCGCCAGCAGTGAGGTGCGACATAACTATGGCTACACCTTC; CDR3 protein: CASSEVRHNYGYTF
D gene: TRBD2; clone size: few; V gene: TRBV9; J gene: TRBJ2-1; CDR3 DNA: TGTGCCAGCAGCGTAGACGGGCGACTAGCGGGAGTTGAAAGCAATGAGCAGTTCTTC; CDR3 protein: CASSVDGRLAGVESNEQFF
D gene: TRBD2; clone size: few; V gene: TRBV6-5; J gene: TRBJ2-7; CDR3 DNA: TGTGCCAGCAGTTTTCGGACTAGCGGCTACGAGCAGTACTTC; CDR3 protein: CASSFRTSGYEQYF
D gene: -; clone size: many; V gene: TRBV20-1; J gene: TRBJ2-1; CDR3 DNA: TGCAGTGCCCGACCTCTAGCTTCCCCCGAGCAGTTCTTC; CDR3 protein: CSARPLASPEQFF
D gene: -; clone size: -; V gene: TRBV7-2; J gene: TRBJ1-2; CDR3 DNA: TGTGCCAGCAGCTTGTTTCTCCGCGGCTATGGCTACACCTTC; CDR3 protein: CASSLFLRGYGYTF
D gene: -; clone size: few; V gene: TRBV6-1; J gene: TRBJ2-3; CDR3 DNA: TGTGCCAGCAGCCTGAGGGTCGGGGTTAGGGATACGCAGTATTTT; CDR3 protein: CASSLRVGVRDTQYF
D gene: TRBD2; clone size: many; V gene: TRBV9; J gene: TRBJ2-1; CDR3 DNA: TGTGCCAGCAGCGCCGGAGGAGCGGGGGCGTACAATGAGCAGTTCTTC; CDR3 protein: CASSAGGAGAYNEQFF
D gene: TRBD2; clone size: -; V gene: TRBV6-5; J gene: TRBJ2-7; CDR3 DNA: TGTGCCAGCAGTTTACTAGCGGGAGCTTCCGAGCAGTACTTC; CDR3 protein: CASSLLAGASEQYF
D gene: TRBD2; clone size: -; V gene: TRBV20-1; J gene: TRBJ2-1; CDR3 DNA: TGCAGTGCCCGGTGGACTAGCGGGGTCCGATCCTACAATGAGCAGTTCTTC; CDR3 protein: CSARWTSGVRSYNEQFF
D gene: -; clone size: many; V gene: TRBV20-1; J gene: TRBJ2-3; CDR3 DNA: TGCAGTGCTCCGGGCCGCACAGATACGCAGTATTTT; CDR3 protein: CSAPGRTDTQYF
D gene: -; clone size: few; V gene: TRBV20-1; J gene: TRBJ2-7; CDR3 DNA: TGCAGTGCTAGAAAGCCAGCCGGGGACTACGAGCAGTACTTC; CDR3 protein: CSARKPAGDYEQYF
D gene: -; clone size: -; V gene: TRBV20-1; J gene: TRBJ2-3; CDR3 DNA: TGCAGTGCCAACGGGCAAGTCGTCTATACGCAGTATTTT; CDR3 protein: CSANGQVVYTQYF
D gene: -; clone size: -; V gene: TRBV6-6; J gene: TRBJ2-7; CDR3 DNA: TGTGCCATCGGAGGGGCGGGCTTCGGCGAGCAGTACTTC; CDR3 protein: CAIGGAGFGEQYF
D gene: -; clone size: few; V gene: TRBV3-1; J gene: TRBJ2-7; CDR3 DNA: TGTGCCAGCAGCCAAGCTCTTGGCGAGCAGTACTTC; CDR3 protein: CASSQALGEQYF
D gene: -; clone size: -; V gene: TRBV6-1; J gene: TRBJ1-6; CDR3 DNA: TGTGCCAGCAGAGCGACTTCGAAAAATTCACCCCTCCACTTT; CDR3 protein: CASRATSKNSPLHF
D gene: -; clone size: -; V gene: TRBV20-1; J gene: TRBJ2-2; CDR3 DNA: TGCAGTGCTGGAAAGGGGGACACCGGGGAGCTGTTTTTT; CDR3 protein: CSAGKGDTGELFF